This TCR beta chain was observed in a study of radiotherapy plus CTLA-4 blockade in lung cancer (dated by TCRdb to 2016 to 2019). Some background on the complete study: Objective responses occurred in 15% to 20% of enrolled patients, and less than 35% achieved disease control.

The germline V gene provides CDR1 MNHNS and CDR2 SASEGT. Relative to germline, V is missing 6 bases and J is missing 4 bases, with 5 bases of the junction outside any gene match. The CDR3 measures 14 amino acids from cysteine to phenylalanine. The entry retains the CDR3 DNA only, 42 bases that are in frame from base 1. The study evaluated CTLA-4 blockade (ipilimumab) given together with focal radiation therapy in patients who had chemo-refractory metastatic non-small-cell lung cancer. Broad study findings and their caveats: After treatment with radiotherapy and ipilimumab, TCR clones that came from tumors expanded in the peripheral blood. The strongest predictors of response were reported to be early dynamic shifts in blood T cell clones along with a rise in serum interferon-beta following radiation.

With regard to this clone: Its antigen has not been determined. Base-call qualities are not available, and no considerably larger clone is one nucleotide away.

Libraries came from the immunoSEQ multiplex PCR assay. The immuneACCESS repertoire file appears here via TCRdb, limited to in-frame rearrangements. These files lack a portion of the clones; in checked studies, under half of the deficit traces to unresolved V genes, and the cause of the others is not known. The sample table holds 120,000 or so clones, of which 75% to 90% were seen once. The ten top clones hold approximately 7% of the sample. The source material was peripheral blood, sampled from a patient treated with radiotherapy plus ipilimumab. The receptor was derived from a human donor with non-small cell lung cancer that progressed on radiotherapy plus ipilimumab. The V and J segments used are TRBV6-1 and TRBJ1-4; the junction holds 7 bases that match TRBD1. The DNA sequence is TGTGCCAGCAGGAGACAGGGCTATAATGAAAAACTGTTTTTT. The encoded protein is CASRRQGYNEKLFF.